This TCR beta chain came from a study of graft-versus-host responses after intestinal transplantation. Study details: As for transplant type, recipients had multivisceral, liver-intestinal, or isolated intestinal grafts. Every transplant recipient was induced with anti-thymocyte globulin, then maintained on tacrolimus and steroids for approximately three years. Study outcomes and limitations: GvH clones were identified in recipient marrow, with some first appearing in ileum or blood. Early post-transplant HvG declines tracked with peak circulating GvH clone levels.

A remark on this clone: Its antigen remains unknown.

The CDR3 has 22 residues. From germline, CDR1 is SGHVS and CDR2 FQNEAQ. V was pared by 5 bases and J by 0 bases, with 19 bases of the junction left unmatched. The repertoire was sequenced with immunoSEQ multiplex PCR; TCRdb's copy has only in-frame clones and lacks some. Of roughly 40,000 clones detected, nearly 90% appear once; the ten largest clones hold around 6.8%. This chain uses TRBV7-8 with TRBJ1-6, with 10 bases aligning to TRBD1. The sequenced sample was PBMCs, obtained about 270 days after transplant. This TCR came from a human patient who received an intestinal transplant, so some T cells may come from the graft donor. The CDR3 spells CASSLRAIGGTGASSYNSPLHF. The CDR3 DNA sequence: TGTGCCAGCAGCCTCCGTGCGATTGGCGGGACAGGGGCAAGCTCCTATAATTCACCCCTCCACTTT.